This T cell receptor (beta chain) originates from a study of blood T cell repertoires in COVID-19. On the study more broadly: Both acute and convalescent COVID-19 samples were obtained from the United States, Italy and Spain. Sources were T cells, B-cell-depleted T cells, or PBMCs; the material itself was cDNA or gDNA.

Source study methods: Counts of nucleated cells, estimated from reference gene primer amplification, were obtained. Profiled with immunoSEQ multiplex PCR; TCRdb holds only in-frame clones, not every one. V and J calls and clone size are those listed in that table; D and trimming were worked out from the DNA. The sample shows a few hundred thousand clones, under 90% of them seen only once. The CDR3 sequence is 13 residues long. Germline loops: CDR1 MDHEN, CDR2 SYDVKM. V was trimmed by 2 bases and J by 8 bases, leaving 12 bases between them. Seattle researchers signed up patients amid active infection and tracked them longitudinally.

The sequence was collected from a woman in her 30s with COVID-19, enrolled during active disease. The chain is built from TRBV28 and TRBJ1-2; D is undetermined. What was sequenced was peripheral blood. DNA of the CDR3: TGTGCCAGCAGTTTAACAGCCCCTGTGGGCTACACCTTC. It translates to CASSLTAPVGYTF.